This is a list of T cell receptor beta chains from one sample in a study of pediatric ulcerative colitis. TCRdb keeps only in-frame clones here, not all; method: immunoSEQ multiplex PCR. The repertoire holds around 64,000 clones, with 70% to 85% as singletons. The sample comprised blood. These receptors came from a boy between 10 and 17 years old with moderate ulcerative colitis. The CDR3 runs from the conserved cysteine through the conserved F or W. D genes are given only for firm matches. The size entry is marked missing in some rows and otherwise reads once, few, many or a size class.

d_call: NA; j_call: TRBJ2-2; clone_size: NA; v_call: TRBV18; cdr3_nt: TGTGCCAGCTCACCACCGGGACTTTACACCGGGGAGCTGTTTTTT; cdr3_aa: CASSPPGLYTGELFF
d_call: NA; j_call: TRBJ1-3; clone_size: once; v_call: TRBV19; cdr3_nt: TGTGCCAGTAGCCCCACCACCCGGAAGACTGGAAACACCATATATTTT; cdr3_aa: CASSPTTRKTGNTIYF
d_call: TRBD2; j_call: TRBJ2-1; clone_size: NA; v_call: TRBV5-4; cdr3_nt: TGTGCCAGCAGCCAGACTAGCGGGAGGCATGAGCAGTTCTTC; cdr3_aa: CASSQTSGRHEQFF
d_call: TRBD2; j_call: TRBJ2-7; clone_size: NA; v_call: TRBV7-6; cdr3_nt: TGTGCCAGCAGCTTAAGCGGGGGGGATAAGCAGTACTTC; cdr3_aa: CASSLSGGDKQYF
d_call: NA; j_call: TRBJ1-2; clone_size: NA; v_call: TRBV5-1; cdr3_nt: TGCGCCAGCAGCTTCAGGACATCGATCTGGACCTTC; cdr3_aa: CASSFRTSIWTF
d_call: NA; j_call: TRBJ1-3; clone_size: NA; v_call: TRBV29-1; cdr3_nt: TGCAGCGTCCCTTCTGGAAACACCATATATTTT; cdr3_aa: CSVPSGNTIYF
d_call: TRBD2; j_call: TRBJ2-5; clone_size: NA; v_call: TRBV5-5; cdr3_nt: TGTGCCAGCAGCTTGAGCGGTCTAGCGGGAGTCGAGACCCAGTACTTC; cdr3_aa: CASSLSGLAGVETQYF
d_call: NA; j_call: TRBJ2-1; clone_size: NA; v_call: TRBV6-1; cdr3_nt: TGTGCCAGCAGTTGGCAGGACAATGAGCAGTTCTTC; cdr3_aa: CASSWQDNEQFF
d_call: NA; j_call: TRBJ1-1; clone_size: NA; v_call: TRBV4-1; cdr3_nt: TGCGCCAGCAGCCCCTTGACTACAGGGTGGGGGAAGAACACTGAAGCTTTCTTT; cdr3_aa: CASSPLTTGWGKNTEAFF
d_call: NA; j_call: TRBJ1-1; clone_size: few; v_call: TRBV7-2; cdr3_nt: TGTGCCAGCAGCCAAGTGGCGGGATTAAACACTGAAGCTTTCTTT; cdr3_aa: CASSQVAGLNTEAFF
d_call: NA; j_call: TRBJ2-2; clone_size: NA; v_call: TRBV15; cdr3_nt: TGTGCCACCAGCAGAGGGGCGGCGTCGGGAGTTACCGGGGAGCTGTTTTTT; cdr3_aa: CATSRGAASGVTGELFF
d_call: TRBD2; j_call: TRBJ2-1; clone_size: NA; v_call: TRBV7-6; cdr3_nt: TGTGCCAGCAGCTTAGTTGGCGGGGGGGCAGCCTACAATGAGCAGTTCTTC; cdr3_aa: CASSLVGGGAAYNEQFF
d_call: NA; j_call: TRBJ2-1; clone_size: NA; v_call: TRBV19; cdr3_nt: TGTGCCAGTAGTAGACGGGTTAGGGGATACAATGAGCAGTTCTTC; cdr3_aa: CASSRRVRGYNEQFF
d_call: TRBD1; j_call: TRBJ1-1; clone_size: once; v_call: TRBV7-9; cdr3_nt: TGTGCCAGCAGACGTCTCTTGTGGGACAGGACCATGAACACTGAAGCTTTCTTT; cdr3_aa: CASRRLLWDRTMNTEAFF
d_call: NA; j_call: TRBJ2-1; clone_size: NA; v_call: TRBV7-9; cdr3_nt: TGTGCCAGCAGCTTTACTTCAAAAGGTGATGAGCAGTTCTTC; cdr3_aa: CASSFTSKGDEQFF
d_call: NA; j_call: TRBJ1-5; clone_size: NA; v_call: TRBV2; cdr3_nt: TGTGCCAGCAGTGAACGACTGTTGTTCAATCAGCCCCAGCATTTT; cdr3_aa: CASSERLLFNQPQHF
d_call: NA; j_call: TRBJ1-6; clone_size: NA; v_call: TRBV11-2; cdr3_nt: TGTGCCAGCAGCCAATTAAGCCTTCAGAGACCCCTCCACTTT; cdr3_aa: CASSQLSLQRPLHF
d_call: NA; j_call: TRBJ1-4; clone_size: NA; v_call: TRBV14; cdr3_nt: TGTGCCAGCAGTCTGCTCGGGCACCCTAATGAAAAACTGTTTTTT; cdr3_aa: CASSLLGHPNEKLFF
d_call: TRBD2; j_call: TRBJ2-2; clone_size: NA; v_call: TRBV5-1; cdr3_nt: TGCGCCAGCAGCTCCGGGACTAGAGGGGGCACCGGGGAGCTGTTTTTT; cdr3_aa: CASSSGTRGGTGELFF
d_call: NA; j_call: TRBJ2-2; clone_size: few; v_call: TRBV2; cdr3_nt: TGTGCCAGCAGCCACAGACAGGGGGAGCTGTTTTTT; cdr3_aa: CASSHRQGELFF
d_call: NA; j_call: TRBJ2-7; clone_size: NA; v_call: TRBV27; cdr3_nt: TGTGCCAGCCTACCTACCAGGGGGAGGCGCGACGAGCAGTACTTC; cdr3_aa: CASLPTRGRRDEQYF
d_call: TRBD2; j_call: TRBJ2-1; clone_size: NA; v_call: TRBV19; cdr3_nt: TGTGCCAGTAGTTTTATAGCGGGAGGGACGGATGAGCAGTTCTTC; cdr3_aa: CASSFIAGGTDEQFF